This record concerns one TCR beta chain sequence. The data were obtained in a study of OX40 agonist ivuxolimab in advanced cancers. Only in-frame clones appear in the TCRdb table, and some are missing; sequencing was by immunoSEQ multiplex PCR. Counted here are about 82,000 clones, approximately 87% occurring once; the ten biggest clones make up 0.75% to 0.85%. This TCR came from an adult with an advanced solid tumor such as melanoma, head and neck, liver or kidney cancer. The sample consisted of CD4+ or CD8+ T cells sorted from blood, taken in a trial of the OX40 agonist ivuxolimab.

The chain's CDR3 is CASSGGAGETQYF. As DNA, the CDR3 is TGTGCCAGTAGCGGGGGGGCTGGTGAGACCCAGTACTTC. The V call is TRBV19, the J call TRBJ2-5; TRBD2 matches 8 bases. V dropped 6 bases and J dropped 5; count of bases not matched to a gene: 5. The CDR3 totals 13 residues. CDR1 is LNHDA, CDR2 SQIVND, per germline (reference sequence).